A selection of T cell receptor beta chains follows, all from one sample in a study of beta chain features in type 1 diabetes. Some clones are missing from TCRdb's copy, which holds only in-frame ones; the method was immunoSEQ multiplex PCR. Among hundreds of thousands of clones listed, roughly 13% were seen once. What was sequenced was naive CD4+ T cells from blood. These receptors all stem from a man aged 18 to 29 with type 1 diabetes. Each CDR3 is given with its conserved first and last residue. D genes are given only for firm matches. Expanded clones get a size class; other rows say once, few or many, or leave the size out.

CDR3: CASSWGTGSTDTQYF
DNA: TGTGCCAGCAGCTGGGGGACAGGGTCGACAGATACGCAGTATTTT
J: TRBJ2-3
size: -
V: TRBV7-9
D: TRBD1

CDR3: CASSEPGGTDTQYF
DNA: TGTGCCAGCAGTGAACCGGGCGGGACAGATACGCAGTATTTT
J: TRBJ2-3
size: few
V: TRBV6-1
D: -

CDR3: CSGVTGPEAFF
DNA: TGCAGCGGTGTGACAGGGCCTGAAGCTTTCTTT
J: TRBJ1-1
size: -
V: TRBV29-1
D: TRBD1

CDR3: CASKAGGDEKLFF
DNA: TGTGCCAGCAAGGCGGGAGGGGATGAAAAACTGTTTTTT
J: TRBJ1-4
size: -
V: TRBV2
D: -

CDR3: CASSYTSNQPQHF
DNA: TGTGCCAGCAGTTACACTTCTAATCAGCCCCAGCATTTT
J: TRBJ1-5
size: -
V: TRBV6-5
D: -

CDR3: CASSRDTTEAFF
DNA: TGTGCCAGCAGCCGGGACACCACTGAAGCTTTCTTT
J: TRBJ1-1
size: -
V: TRBV6-5
D: -

CDR3: CASSPVDSNTEAFF
DNA: TGTGCCAGCAGTCCAGTAGACAGTAACACTGAAGCTTTCTTT
J: TRBJ1-1
size: few
V: TRBV11-1
D: -

CDR3: CASSSLRGGYGTDTQYF
DNA: TGTGCCAGCAGCTCCCTTCGCGGGGGGTATGGTACAGATACGCAGTATTTT
J: TRBJ2-3
size: -
V: TRBV7-9
D: TRBD2

CDR3: CASSLGSQDTGELFF
DNA: TGTGCCAGCTCCCTCGGCAGCCAGGACACCGGGGAGCTGTTTTTT
J: TRBJ2-2
size: -
V: TRBV18
D: -

CDR3: CASSQDRRTGEETQYF
DNA: TGCGCCAGCAGCCAAGATAGGCGGACAGGGGAAGAGACCCAGTACTTC
J: TRBJ2-5
size: -
V: TRBV4-1
D: TRBD1

CDR3: CSVVGLARGIEQYF
DNA: TGCAGCGTGGTGGGACTAGCAAGAGGGATCGAGCAGTACTTC
J: TRBJ2-7
size: -
V: TRBV29-1
D: TRBD2

CDR3: CASSLGGMWTDTQYF
DNA: TGTGCCAGCAGCTTAGGCGGGATGTGGACAGATACGCAGTATTTT
J: TRBJ2-3
size: -
V: TRBV7-2
D: -

CDR3: CATSRDISGGLETQYF
DNA: TGTGCCACCAGCAGAGATATATCGGGCGGGCTAGAGACCCAGTACTTC
J: TRBJ2-5
size: -
V: TRBV15
D: -

CDR3: CASSQAVQETQYF
DNA: TGCGCCAGCAGCCAAGCCGTACAAGAGACCCAGTACTTC
J: TRBJ2-5
size: few
V: TRBV4-1
D: -

CDR3: CASSVQRNTDTQYF
DNA: TGTGCCAGCAGTGTACAGAGAAACACAGATACGCAGTATTTT
J: TRBJ2-3
size: -
V: TRBV11-2
D: -

CDR3: CASIGESRSPLHF
DNA: TGTGCCAGCATCGGTGAATCTCGATCACCCCTCCACTTT
J: TRBJ1-6
size: -
V: TRBV2
D: -

CDR3: CASSLTGYNSPLHF
DNA: TGTGCCAGCAGCTTGACCGGCTATAATTCACCCCTCCACTTT
J: TRBJ1-6
size: -
V: TRBV7-2
D: -

CDR3: CAWSRGGDETQYF
DNA: TGTGCCTGGAGTCGCGGCGGGGATGAGACCCAGTACTTC
J: TRBJ2-5
size: few
V: TRBV30
D: -

CDR3: CASSLGVSGNTIYF
DNA: TGTGCCAGCAGCTTAGGAGTTTCAGGAAACACCATATATTTT
J: TRBJ1-3
size: -
V: TRBV11-2
D: -

CDR3: CAIRLAGGETQYF
DNA: TGTGCCATCAGACTAGCCGGCGGAGAGACCCAGTACTTC
J: TRBJ2-5
size: -
V: TRBV10-3
D: -

CDR3: CASSLDRVGGELFF
DNA: TGCGCCAGCAGCCTTGACAGGGTCGGCGGGGAGCTGTTTTTT
J: TRBJ2-2
size: few
V: TRBV5-1
D: TRBD1

CDR3: CASSLVVPHNEQFF
DNA: TGTGCCAGCAGCTTAGTGGTTCCCCACAATGAGCAGTTCTTC
J: TRBJ2-1
size: few
V: TRBV7-2
D: -

CDR3: CAWKWREGRANTEAFF
DNA: TGTGCCTGGAAGTGGCGGGAAGGGAGGGCGAACACTGAAGCTTTCTTT
J: TRBJ1-1
size: few
V: TRBV30
D: -

CDR3: CAWSVTAGNTIYF
DNA: TGTGCCTGGAGTGTGACAGCTGGAAACACCATATATTTT
J: TRBJ1-3
size: -
V: TRBV30
D: -

CDR3: CASSSRLAFTEQFF
DNA: TGTGCCAGCAGCTCCAGACTAGCGTTCACTGAGCAGTTCTTC
J: TRBJ2-1
size: -
V: TRBV5-4
D: TRBD2

CDR3: CAWARDTNYGYTF
DNA: TGTGCCTGGGCGAGGGACACCAACTATGGCTACACCTTC
J: TRBJ1-2
size: -
V: TRBV30
D: -

CDR3: CASSSAYNEQFF
DNA: TGTGCCAGCAGTTCCGCCTACAATGAGCAGTTCTTC
J: TRBJ2-1
size: -
V: TRBV28
D: -

CDR3: CASSPGAHQPQHF
DNA: TGTGCCAGCAGCCCCGGGGCACATCAGCCCCAGCATTTT
J: TRBJ1-5
size: -
V: TRBV6-5
D: -

CDR3: CASSQSRGERGENTF
DNA: TGCGCCAGCAGTCAATCACGAGGGGAGAGGGGCGAAAACACCTTC
J: TRBJ1-2
size: few
V: TRBV23-1
D: -

CDR3: CSARFRYEQYF
DNA: TGCAGTGCTAGGTTCAGATACGAGCAGTACTTC
J: TRBJ2-7
size: few
V: TRBV20-1
D: -

CDR3: CASSPAGTEETQYF
DNA: TGCGCCAGCAGCCCCGCCGGGACCGAAGAGACCCAGTACTTC
J: TRBJ2-5
size: few
V: TRBV5-1
D: -

CDR3: CATSEEGQSTDTQYF
DNA: TGTGCCACCAGCGAAGAAGGACAGTCCACAGATACGCAGTATTTT
J: TRBJ2-3
size: -
V: TRBV15
D: -

CDR3: CAWSVLRQGEKLFF
DNA: TGTGCCTGGAGTGTACTCCGGCAGGGTGAAAAACTGTTTTTT
J: TRBJ1-4
size: few
V: TRBV30
D: -

CDR3: CSVENGSASGGTQYF
DNA: TGCAGCGTTGAGAACGGGTCCGCCTCAGGCGGGACCCAGTACTTC
J: TRBJ2-5
size: few
V: TRBV29-1
D: -

CDR3: CSVQTGGSDGYTF
DNA: TGCAGCGTCCAAACAGGGGGCTCCGATGGCTACACCTTC
J: TRBJ1-2
size: -
V: TRBV29-1
D: TRBD1

CDR3: CASSSDSNYGYTF
DNA: TGTGCCAGCAGCTCGGACAGTAACTATGGCTACACCTTC
J: TRBJ1-2
size: -
V: TRBV7-9
D: -

CDR3: CASSLSKTSGGADTQYF
DNA: TGCGCCAGCAGCTTGTCTAAGACTAGCGGGGGAGCAGATACGCAGTATTTT
J: TRBJ2-3
size: -
V: TRBV5-1
D: TRBD2

CDR3: CASSLGHLRSEKLFF
DNA: TGCGCCAGCAGCCTGGGACATCTTCGAAGTGAAAAACTGTTTTTT
J: TRBJ1-4
size: -
V: TRBV5-1
D: -

CDR3: CATRGGETQYF
DNA: TGTGCCACCAGGGGGGGAGAGACCCAGTACTTC
J: TRBJ2-5
size: -
V: TRBV5-4
D: -

CDR3: CASSPRQGNYGYTF
DNA: TGCGCCAGCAGCCCTCGACAGGGTAACTATGGCTACACCTTC
J: TRBJ1-2
size: few
V: TRBV4-3
D: TRBD1

CDR3: CASSPKTGSGSGANVLTF
DNA: TGTGCCAGCAGTCCAAAGACAGGGAGCGGGTCTGGGGCCAACGTCCTGACTTTC
J: TRBJ2-6
size: few
V: TRBV27
D: -